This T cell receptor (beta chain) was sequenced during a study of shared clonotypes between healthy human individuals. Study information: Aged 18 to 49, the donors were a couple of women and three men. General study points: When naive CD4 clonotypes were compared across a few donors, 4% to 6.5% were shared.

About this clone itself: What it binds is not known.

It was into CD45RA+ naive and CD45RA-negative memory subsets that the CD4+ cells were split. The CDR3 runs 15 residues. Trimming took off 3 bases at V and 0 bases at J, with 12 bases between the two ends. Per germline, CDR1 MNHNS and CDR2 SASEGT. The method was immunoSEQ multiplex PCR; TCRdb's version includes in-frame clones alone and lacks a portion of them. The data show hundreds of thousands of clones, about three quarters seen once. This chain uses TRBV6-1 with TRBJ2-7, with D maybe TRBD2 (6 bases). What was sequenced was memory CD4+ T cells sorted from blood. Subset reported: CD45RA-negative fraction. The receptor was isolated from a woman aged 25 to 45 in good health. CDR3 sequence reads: CASSDWGGTSYEQYF. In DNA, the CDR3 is TGTGCCAGCAGTGATTGGGGCGGGACCTCCTACGAGCAGTACTTC.